Listed below are T cell receptor beta chains from one sample, sequenced in a study of T cell responses to AZD1222 COVID-19 vaccine. Clones were sequenced by immunoSEQ multiplex PCR, and TCRdb holds only the in-frame ones, with some missing. The sample lists about 140,000 clones; more than 85% were seen once. The sequences come from peripheral blood, collected on day 0 of MenACWY control vaccination. All receptors derive from an adult in good health. The CDR3 runs from the conserved cysteine through the conserved F or W. A D gene is named only where the DNA matches it firmly. Size is stated for part of the rows, as once, few or many counts, or as a class when the clone is expanded.

abundance | j_gene | d_gene | v_gene | CDR3nt | CDR3aa
NA | TRBJ1-1 | NA | TRBV9 | TGTGCCAGCAGCGTTGACTGGGCCGGGAACACTGAAGCTTTCTTT | CASSVDWAGNTEAFF
once | TRBJ2-1 | NA | TRBV24-1 | TGTGCCACCAGCCCCGTTCCAGCTCTCTGGCTACCGAACAATGAGCAGTTCTTC | CATSPVPALWLPNNEQFF
NA | TRBJ2-1 | NA | TRBV7-8 | TGTGCCAGCAGCTTAGTATCGGGGGGCGGGTACAATGAGCAGTTCTTC | CASSLVSGGGYNEQFF
NA | TRBJ2-7 | NA | TRBV5-1 | TGCGCCAGCAGCCGAAAGGGTTCAGGGGCCGGCTCCTACGAGCAGTACTTC | CASSRKGSGAGSYEQYF
once | TRBJ1-2 | NA | TRBV19 | TGTGCCAGTAGTATAGCCCCTGGCGGCTACACCTTC | CASSIAPGGYTF
few | TRBJ1-1 | NA | TRBV5-6 | TGTGCCAGCAGCTTTCTCAGGGACACTGAAGCTTTCTTT | CASSFLRDTEAFF
NA | TRBJ1-5 | NA | TRBV6-5 | TGTGCCAGCAGTTACTCGGGGGAGGGAAAGTGGCCCCAGCATTTT | CASSYSGEGKWPQHF
NA | TRBJ2-1 | NA | TRBV10-3 | TGTGCCATCAGTGAGTCGGGCTCCAATGAGCAGTTCTTC | CAISESGSNEQFF
NA | TRBJ1-2 | NA | TRBV14 | TGTGCCAGCAGCCAAGATTGGCTCTGGGGTGGCTACACCTTC | CASSQDWLWGGYTF
NA | TRBJ1-1 | NA | TRBV10-3 | TGTGCCATCAGCCCGGGACCCCTATGGGTAGTCCACACTGAAGCTTTCTTT | CAISPGPLWVVHTEAFF
NA | TRBJ2-3 | NA | TRBV28 | TGTGCCAGCAGCCGACAGATCACAGATACGCAGTATTTT | CASSRQITDTQYF
NA | TRBJ1-1 | NA | TRBV18 | TGTGCCAGCTCACCTACGGGGGTCACTGAAGCTTTCTTT | CASSPTGVTEAFF
NA | TRBJ2-5 | TRBD1 | TRBV2 | TGTGCCAGCAGGCAGGGGGCGTGGGAGACCCAGTACTTC | CASRQGAWETQYF
NA | TRBJ1-1 | NA | TRBV18 | NA | CASSSVRDLTEAFF
NA | TRBJ2-7 | TRBD2 | TRBV7-2 | TGTGCCAGCAGCTTAGGGCTAGCGGGGGTTTCCTACGAGCAGTACTTC | CASSLGLAGVSYEQYF
NA | TRBJ1-1 | TRBD1 | TRBV5-1 | TGCGCCAGCAGCACGAAACAGGGGATGAACACTGAAGCTTTCTTT | CASSTKQGMNTEAFF
NA | TRBJ1-2 | NA | TRBV9 | TGTGCCAGCAGCGTAGTCAGTGGAAAGGGCTACACCTTC | CASSVVSGKGYTF
NA | TRBJ1-2 | NA | TRBV18 | TGTGCCAGCTCACCAGGGGAAGGCTACACCTTC | CASSPGEGYTF